The 7 T cell receptor beta chains below all came from one sample that was sequenced in a study of T-cell memory formation after mild COVID-19 (dated by TCRdb to the early 2020s). Library creation used 5' RACE. TCRdb records Illumina NovaSeq 6000 as the sequencer. The public reads were quality trimmed at Q25 with fastp and then assembled into clones with MiXCR by TCRdb, keeping productive beta chains. Every CDR3 protein is listed once, alongside the most common genes and DNA of its rows. The sample includes fewer than 250,000 distinct CDR3 sequences, with about 10% observed a single time. The ten biggest clones cover 2.5% to 3.5% of the sample. Sample: PBMCs or a T cell subset sorted from them (not recorded which). The receptors come from a man aged 18-30 years who had mild COVID-19 (a few samples of this study predate the infection). The sample titles of this study are shuffled in the database, so cell type and time point are left out; the donor was told from shared clones.

J is TRBJ2-2 and V is TRBV27; the D gene is possibly TRBD1 (5 bases). V lost 5 bases to trimming and J lost 0 bases, with 13 bases between them. The germline V gene encodes CDR1 MNHEY and CDR2 SMNVEV (reference sequence). The CDR3 is 16 amino acids. CDR3 in DNA: TGTGCCAGCAGTCCCCTGGGGCGAGCGAACACCGGGGAGCTGTTTTTT. This sequence encodes CASSPLGRANTGELFF.

This chain connects TRBV5-1 to TRBJ2-7; D remains unclear. CDR1 SGHRS and CDR2 YFSETQ come from the germline V gene. The CDR3 extends over 14 amino acids. V was pared by 0 bases and J by 0 bases, with 7 bases between. CDR3 sequence reads: CASSLGSVSYEQYF. The CDR3 bases are TGCGCCAGCAGCTTGGGATCTGTCTCCTACGAGCAGTACTTC.

This clonotype was seen a handful of times. The V gene is TRBV7-6, the J gene TRBJ2-5; no reliable D call. Germline values: CDR1 SGHVS, CDR2 FNYEAQ. The CDR3 sequence is 15 residues long. With 4 bases removed from V and 3 bases from J, the gap between germline ends came to 15 bases. CDR3 amino acids: CASSSDSLRKETQYF. CDR3 in DNA: TGTGCCAGCAGCTCCGACTCCCTGCGTAAAGAGACCCAGTACTTC.

This clonotype has a handful of counts. The chain uses TRBV6-2 or TRBV6-3 and TRBJ2-6; D not resolved. V gave up 6 bases and J gave up 2 bases, with 11 bases separating them. Germline V CDR1 and CDR2: MNHEY, SVGEGT. The CDR3 runs 15 residues. The CDR3 reads CASSPTLTGANVLTF. The CDR3 nucleotides are TGTGCCAGCAGCCCCACCCTCACTGGGGCCAACGTCCTGACTTTC.

There are many counts of this clonotype. The chain couples TRBV7-3 to TRBJ2-2; D is uncertain. Germline V gene data show CDR1 as SGHTA and CDR2 as FQGTGA. The CDR3 covers 14 residues. With 5 bases removed from V and 1 base from J, the gap between germline ends came to 8 bases. The CDR3 DNA reads TGTGCCAGCAGCCCCACCGTGAACACCGGGGAGCTGTTTTTT. Residues: CASSPTVNTGELFF.

The genes are TRBV6-5 and TRBJ2-1; D might be TRBD1 or TRBD2, each matching 5 bases. This CDR3 comprises 13 residues. Per the germline V gene, CDR1 is MNHEY and CDR2 is SVGAGI. Trimming left V 7 bases short and J 4 bases short, with 11 bases between. The CDR3 DNA is TGTGCCAGCACCAGGGACGGTTACAATGAGCAGTTCTTC. This encodes CASTRDGYNEQFF.

This rearrangement joins TRBV6-4 to TRBJ2-7, with D uncertain. Trimming removed 3 bases at V and 3 bases at J, with 12 bases between. Germline V CDR1 and CDR2: MRHNA, SNTAGT. The CDR3 sequence is 14 residues long. CDR3 loop: CASSERVGSYEQYF. CDR3 DNA: TGTGCCAGCAGTGAAAGGGTCGGAAGCTACGAGCAGTACTTC.